This T cell receptor beta chain was sequenced during a study of early T cells in non-severe SARS-CoV-2 infection (dated by TCRdb to the early 2020s). For the wider study: Because TCR sequencing was done on bulk RNA from unsorted whole blood, the alpha and beta chains could not be paired. What the authors observed across the whole study: VDJdb matching was skewed toward anti-spike CD8 responses, so virus-specific expansions were likely underestimated and private and CD4 specificities were missed.

Comments on this clonotype: Its specific antigen is unknown. Per-nucleotide qualities are absent, and no much larger clonotype sits a single base away.

From V the trimming removes 5 bases and from J it removes 5 bases, while the gene matches leave 5 bases of the junction unaccounted for. In the germline V gene (reference sequence), CDR1 corresponds to DFQATT and CDR2 to SNEGSKA. The CDR3 has 12 amino acids, counting the end cysteine and phenylalanine. The entry retains the CDR3 DNA only, 36 bases that are in frame from base 1. A case-control design nested within a healthcare worker cohort in London, UK, was used, with weekly nasopharyngeal swab PCR tests and blood sampling performed. Healthcare workers were enrolled in the week of the UK lockdown, from 23 to 31 March 2020, and were followed every week for up to roughly 15 weeks. Library method: 5' RACE. TCRdb records NextSeq 500 as the sequencer. To correct for sequencing error and PCR bias, the TCR library protocol tagged individual cDNA molecules with unique molecular identifiers. TCR alpha and beta chains were both sequenced, and the abundances of alpha and beta sequences in each sample were closely correlated with each other. The paper's data handling went like this. Decombinator V4 was used to annotate TCR sequences for V gene, J gene and CDR3. TCRs were defined as expanded if a significant change between any two time points was detected under a Poisson model with p below 0.0001. TCR abundances were normalised to the total number of TCRs sequenced per sample and expressed as counts per million. MAIT TCRs were defined by TRAV1-2 paired with TRAJ12, TRAJ20 or TRAJ33, and iNKT TCRs by TRAV10 paired with TRAJ18. VDJdb, accessed 1 November 2021, was searched for CMV, EBV and SARS-CoV-2 annotated TCRs, excluding TCRs annotated for multiple antigens. TCRdb reprocessing: public reads trimmed at Q25 with fastp, clones called with MiXCR, in-frame beta chains kept. Rows are unified per CDR3 protein, each entry keeping the most common DNA and genes. The V and J calls shown here were made by TCRdb, not taken from the authors' results. In this sample the table shows about 30,000 distinct CDR3 sequences, 5.5% to 8% of which occur a single time. 37% of the sample is in the top ten clones.

The material sequenced was whole blood. This chain is built from TRBV20-1 and TRBJ1-2; TRBD1 fits 7 bases in the junction. The receptor's source is an adult who was a healthcare worker with PCR-confirmed SARS-CoV-2 infection or an uninfected control (not recorded which). The nucleotides are TGCAGTGCTTCACAGGGGAAGTATGGCTACACCTTC. Translated, this is CSASQGKYGYTF.